A single sample gave rise to the 32 T cell receptor beta chains below, sequenced in a study of OX40 agonist ivuxolimab in advanced cancers. Receptor amplification or capture employed the immunoSEQ multiplex PCR assay. What TCRdb holds here is the immuneACCESS table cut down to in-frame rearrangements. Part of the clones is not present; checked against another copy, under half of the missing clones reflect an unresolved V gene, and the others are unexplained. A total of around 56,000 clones appear in this sample, around 86% of them only once. The biggest ten clones account for 1.1% of the sample. Sequencing used CD4+ or CD8+ T cells sorted from blood, obtained in a trial of the OX40 agonist ivuxolimab. These receptors were collected from an adult with an advanced solid tumor such as melanoma, head and neck, liver or kidney cancer.

Only one count was recorded for this clone. CDR3 nucleotide sequence: TGTGCCAGCAGCTTAAGCGTCCAAGAGACCCAGTACTTC. Protein product: CASSLSVQETQYF. The chain has TRBV7-3 and TRBJ2-5; D is uncertain. CDR1 is SGHTA, CDR2 FQGTGA, per germline. This CDR3 has 13 residues. The ends were cut back, 1 base at V and 1 base at J, with 4 bases in the middle.

This clone has only a few counts. The genes are TRBV4-1 and TRBJ2-5; 7 bases are shared with TRBD2. This CDR3 is 17 amino acids long. CDR1 and CDR2 (germline): MGHRA, YSYEKL. V lost 0 bases and J lost 4; bases outside the gene matches: 11. CDR3 DNA: TGCGCCAGCAGCCAAGATTCGGCGAGCGGGGAGTCAGAGACCCAGTACTTC. The encoded protein is CASSQDSASGESETQYF.

CDR3 nucleotides: TGTGCCAGCAGCCAATCTCCAGGCACTGAAGCTTTCTTT. As protein: CASSQSPGTEAFF. The V call is TRBV16, the J call TRBJ1-1; D remains unclear. CDR3 length equals 13 residues. Germline V gene data show CDR1 as KGHSY and CDR2 as FQNENV. Trimming pared 0 bases from V and 4 bases from J, leaving 6 bases between.

The chain joins TRBV14 to TRBJ1-4, with D perhaps matching TRBD1 (5 bases). CDR1 is SGHDN and CDR2 is FVKESK in the germline V gene. V was shortened by 3 bases and J by 11 bases, with 25 bases between the two germline ends. CDR3 length: 17 amino acids. CDR3 bases: TGTGCCAGCAGCCACCTAACAGCGGGACGGGTCCTGGGGAAACTGTTTTTT. Its protein product is CASSHLTAGRVLGKLFF.

The CDR3 reads CATSRGAGDETQYF. The CDR3 DNA sequence: TGTGCCACCAGCAGAGGGGCGGGGGATGAGACCCAGTACTTC. This chain connects TRBV15 to TRBJ2-5, with TRBD2 matching over 7 bases. CDR1 and CDR2 (germline): LNHNV, YYDKDF (reference sequence). The CDR3 loop spans 14 amino acids. V dropped 1 base and J dropped 5; count of bases not matched to a gene: 4.

J is TRBJ2-1 and V is TRBV4-1; possibly TRBD2 for D (6 bases). The CDR3 has 14 amino acids. The V and J ends lost 2 bases and 7 bases respectively, with 12 bases between them. Germline CDR1 reads MGHRA; CDR2 reads YSYEKL. CDR3 in amino acids: CASSQISRGNEQFF. DNA for the CDR3: TGCGCCAGCAGCCAAATTTCTCGGGGGAATGAGCAGTTCTTC.

This rearrangement joins TRBV5-8 to TRBJ2-2, with 8 bases aligning to TRBD1. Germline V gives CDR1 SGHTS, CDR2 YDEGEE. Losses at the gene ends were 1 base for V and 7 bases for J; bases not matched to a gene: 6. The CDR3 is made up of 15 amino acids. DNA of the CDR3: TGTGCCAGCAGCTTGCACGGGACAGGAAACGGGGAGCTGTTTTTT. Amino acids: CASSLHGTGNGELFF. The full variable domain, in which reference TRBV5-8 and TRBJ2-2 provide the parts outside the CDR3, is EAGVTQSPTHLIKTRGQQATLRCSPISGHTSVYWYQQALGLGLQFLLWYDEGEERNRGNFPPRFSGRQFPNYSSELNVNALELEDSALYLCASSLHGTGNGELFFGEGSRLTVL.

This chain links TRBV6-1 with TRBJ2-7, with TRBD1 matching 8 bases. Germline-derived CDR1 and CDR2 are MNHNS and SASEGT. The junction had 16 bases not matched to a gene; V was cut back by 3 bases and J by 12 bases. The CDR3 covers 15 residues. In DNA form, the CDR3 reads TGTGCCAGCAGTGAGGCCGGGACAGGCATGGGTCTGGGGTACTTC. This codes for CASSEAGTGMGLGYF.

This CDR3 reads CASRTGGENTQYF. The CDR3 DNA is TGTGCCAGCAGGACAGGGGGCGAAAATACGCAGTATTTT. V is TRBV28 and J is TRBJ2-3, with 10 bases fitting TRBD1. The CDR3 totals 13 residues. Germline values: CDR1 MDHEN, CDR2 SYDVKM. J was trimmed by 7 bases and V by 6 bases; bases with no gene match: 4.

The chain uses TRBV6-1 and TRBJ2-3; 9 nucleotides align to TRBD2. Germline CDR1 and CDR2: MNHNS and SASEGT. J was trimmed by 3 bases and V by 2 bases; bases with no gene match: 3. The CDR3 runs to 15 residues. CDR3 nucleotide sequence: TGTGCCAGCAGTGAATCTACTAGCGGGACAGATACGCAGTATTTT. It yields the protein CASSESTSGTDTQYF.

The chain carries TRBV7-9 and TRBJ2-7; D gene unclear. The CDR3 spans 12 residues. Trimming removed 5 bases from V and 2 bases from J, with 7 bases in between. Germline CDR1 SEHNR, CDR2 FQNEAQ (reference sequence). The CDR3, as DNA: TGTGCCAGCAGCCCGGTAACCTACGAGCAGTACTTC. Protein: CASSPVTYEQYF. Based on the CDR3 plus reference TRBV7-9 and TRBJ2-7, the full variable domain is DTGVSQNPRHKITKRGQNVTFRCDPISEHNRLYWYRQTLGQGPEFLTYFQNEAQLEKSRLLSDRFSAERPKGSFSTLEIQRTEQGDSAMYLCASSPVTYEQYFGPGTRLTVT.

V gene TRBV18 combines with J gene TRBJ2-1; D is uncertain. CDR3 length: 13 amino acids. The germline CDR1 and CDR2 sequences are KGHSH and LQKENI. Trimming took off 3 bases at V and 5 bases at J, with 8 bases between the two ends. The CDR3 sequence is CASSPEGNNEQFF. CDR3 bases: TGTGCCAGCTCACCGGAAGGTAACAATGAGCAGTTCTTC.

V gene TRBV27 combines with J gene TRBJ1-5; perhaps TRBD1 as D (5 bases). Trimming shortened V by 0 bases and J by 6 bases, and 18 bases separated the two germline ends. The CDR3 has 17 amino acids. Germline V lookup: CDR1 MNHEY, CDR2 SMNVEV (reference sequence). The DNA of the CDR3 is TGTGCCAGCAGTTTATCGGGTGGGACTATAGGGCGTCAGCCCCAGCATTTT. It codes for CASSLSGGTIGRQPQHF.

The chain has TRBV11-3 and TRBJ2-1; 9 bases line up with TRBD1. Trimming removed 5 bases from V and 8 bases from J; junction bases left unmatched: 13. Germline V gives CDR1 SGHNT, CDR2 YENEEA. This CDR3 spans 16 amino acids. The CDR3 nucleotides read TGTGCCAGCAGCCCCAATTCGGGACAGGGTAACGATGAGCAGTTCTTC. Translated: CASSPNSGQGNDEQFF.

The chain uses TRBV6-1 and TRBJ2-7; D perhaps matches TRBD2 (5 bases). V lost 6 bases to trimming and J lost 6 bases, with 21 bases between them. Germline assignment: CDR1 MNHNS and CDR2 SASEGT. The CDR3 spans 15 residues. The CDR3: CASRTNPGAGGEQYF. In DNA form, the CDR3 reads TGTGCCAGCAGGACTAACCCGGGCGCAGGAGGCGAGCAGTACTTC.

The J gene is TRBJ2-7, the V gene TRBV25-1; perhaps TRBD2 as D (6 bases). From germline, CDR1 is MGHDK and CDR2 SYGVNS. Trimming pared 3 bases from V and 1 base from J, leaving 10 bases between. The CDR3 covers 14 residues. CDR3 region: CASSDRGFSYEQYF. The DNA of the CDR3 is TGTGCCAGCAGTGATCGGGGGTTTTCCTACGAGCAGTACTTC.

The rearrangement uses TRBV28 and TRBJ2-1; 8 positions agree with TRBD1. The CDR3 has 16 amino acids. Germline-derived CDR1 and CDR2 are MDHEN and SYDVKM. Trimming at V came to 6 bases and at J to 2 bases, leaving 9 bases not matched to a gene. In DNA form, the CDR3 reads TGTGCCAGCAGACCTCAGGAGGGACAGGCCTACAATGAGCAGTTCTTC. This encodes CASRPQEGQAYNEQFF.

J is TRBJ1-2 and V is TRBV11-2; tentatively, D is TRBD1 (5 bases). The ends were cut back, 0 bases at V and 12 bases at J, with 20 bases in the middle. CDR3 size: 15 residues. Germline CDR1 and CDR2: SGHAT and FQNNGV. In DNA, the CDR3 is TGTGCCAGCAGCTTAGATCGTGGACCTAGGGGTGTGGACACCTTC. It codes for CASSLDRGPRGVDTF.

The chain is built from TRBV30 and TRBJ2-1, with D unclear. Germline-derived CDR1 and CDR2 are GTSNPN and SVGIG (reference sequence). The CDR3 consists of 13 residues. Deletions cut 0 bases from V and 1 base from J, with 4 bases between. The CDR3 is CAWSVLSYNEQFF. As DNA, the CDR3 is TGTGCCTGGAGTGTGCTGTCCTACAATGAGCAGTTCTTC.

The chain carries TRBV7-3 and TRBJ2-3; 7 nucleotides match TRBD2. The CDR3 runs 14 residues. V lost 3 bases to trimming and J lost 5 bases; unmatched junction nucleotides: 5. Germline V gene data show CDR1 as SGHTA and CDR2 as FQGTGA. CDR3 loop: CASSFSSGRDTQYF. The DNA of the CDR3 is TGTGCCAGCAGCTTCTCTAGCGGCAGAGATACGCAGTATTTT.

V and J are TRBV2 and TRBJ2-3; no clear D. Germline loops: CDR1 SNHLY, CDR2 FYNNEI. V was shortened by 4 bases and J by 10 bases, with 9 bases between the two germline ends. The CDR3 runs to 11 residues. The CDR3 region has the DNA TGTGCCAGCAGTGCCTTCGACGCGCAGTATTTT. It codes for CASSAFDAQYF.

This sequence joins TRBV7-2 and TRBJ2-2, with 8 bases aligning to TRBD2. V shed 2 bases, J shed 4 bases, and the junction held 3 bases outside the gene matches. The germline V gene encodes CDR1 SGHTA and CDR2 FQGNSA. The CDR3 runs 15 residues. This chain's CDR3 is CASSLSGGGTGELFF. The CDR3 nucleotides are TGTGCCAGCAGCTTATCGGGAGGGGGCACCGGGGAGCTGTTTTTT.

CDR3 loop: CASSVVGGFYNEQFF. As DNA, the CDR3 is TGTGCCAGCAGCGTAGTGGGGGGCTTCTACAATGAGCAGTTCTTC. The chain links TRBV9 to TRBJ2-1, with D possibly called TRBD1 or TRBD2 (6 bases each). The ends were cut back, 0 bases at V and 3 bases at J, with 10 bases in the middle. CDR1 and CDR2 (germline): SGDLS, YYNGEE. The CDR3 spans 15 residues. The variable domain in full, completed from reference TRBV9 and TRBJ2-1, reads DSGVTQTPKHLITATGQRVTLRCSPRSGDLSVYWYQQSLDQGLQFLIQYYNGEERAKGNILERFSAQQFPDLHSELNLSSLELGDSALYFCASSVVGGFYNEQFFGPGTRLTVL.

A few counts support this clone. The chain has TRBV19 and TRBJ1-2; a possible D gene is TRBD1 (5 bases). The V end was cut by 4 bases, the J end by 6 bases, with 15 bases between. CDR3 size: 14 residues. Germline V gene sequence: CDR1 LNHDA, CDR2 SQIVND (reference sequence). The DNA for the CDR3 is TGTGCCAGTAGTACTCGACAGTCTCCGGATGGCTACACCTTC. It codes for CASSTRQSPDGYTF.

V is TRBV19 and J is TRBJ2-3; TRBD2 is a possible D gene (5 bases). Trimming pared 1 base from V and 5 bases from J, leaving 13 bases between. This CDR3 comprises 15 residues. Germline V gene lookup returns CDR1 LNHDA and CDR2 SQIVND (reference sequence). The CDR3: CASSIVRTEEDTQYF. CDR3 bases: TGTGCCAGTAGTATAGTCCGGACGGAGGAAGATACGCAGTATTTT.

The gene calls are TRBV28 and TRBJ2-2; D may be TRBD1 or TRBD2 (6 bases each). V was clipped by 6 bases and J by 5 bases, with 16 bases between them. Germline CDR1 and CDR2: MDHEN and SYDVKM. The CDR3 is made up of 15 amino acids. In DNA, the CDR3 is TGTGCCAGCAGGCCCTCCAGGGGAGGTACCGGGGAGCTGTTTTTT. Amino acid sequence: CASRPSRGGTGELFF.

On this clone: Different DNA sequences within this sample yield the same CDR3. The gene calls are TRBV29-1 and TRBJ2-1, with 8 bases fitting TRBD1. The J segment lost 3 bases and the V segment lost 3 bases, leaving 7 bases of the junction unmatched. Germline CDR1 reads SQVTM; CDR2 reads ANQGSEA. The CDR3 consists of 15 residues. DNA for the CDR3: TGCAGCGTTGATAGCCAGGGGGCTTTCTACAATGAGCAGTTCTTC. Translation gives CSVDSQGAFYNEQFF.

The V and J genes are TRBV28 and TRBJ1-3; D is unresolved. Germline V gene data show CDR1 as MDHEN and CDR2 as SYDVKM. The CDR3 has 15 amino acids. The V and J ends lost 6 bases and 0 bases respectively, with 12 bases between them. The CDR3 protein is CASSIGVSSGNTIYF. CDR3 sequence (DNA): TGTGCCAGCAGCATCGGAGTCAGCTCTGGAAACACCATATATTTT. Drawing the rest from reference TRBV28 and TRBJ1-3, the complete variable domain is DVKVTQSSRYLVKRTGEKVFLECVQDMDHENMFWYRQDPGLGLRLIYFSYDVKMKEKGDIPEGYSVSREKKERFSLILESASTNQTSMYLCASSIGVSSGNTIYFGEGSWLTVV.

The chain employs TRBV19 and TRBJ2-1; 8 nucleotides line up with TRBD1. Germline-derived CDR1 and CDR2 are LNHDA and SQIVND (reference sequence). The CDR3 length is 14 residues. The V segment lost 5 bases and the J segment 5 bases; nucleotides outside the gene matches: 5. The chain's CDR3 is CASSERTGNNEQFF. The CDR3 DNA reads as TGTGCCAGTAGTGAACGGACAGGGAACAATGAGCAGTTCTTC.

The genes are TRBV4-3 and TRBJ2-4, with D hard to call. Germline V lookup: CDR1 LGHNA, CDR2 YSLEER. V was shortened by 0 bases and J by 5 bases, with 14 bases between the two germline ends. The CDR3 is 16 amino acids. The CDR3: CASSQDGQAPQNIQYF. CDR3 bases: TGCGCCAGCAGCCAAGATGGCCAGGCCCCCCAAAACATTCAGTACTTC.

The chain couples TRBV28 to TRBJ2-2; TRBD2 aligns across 7 bases. J was trimmed by 1 base and V by 6 bases; bases with no gene match: 8. The CDR3 length is 16 residues. The V gene's germline CDR1 is MDHEN and CDR2 SYDVKM. The CDR3 here is CASRPVGGWNTGELFF. The CDR3 nucleotides are TGTGCCAGCAGGCCCGTGGGGGGGTGGAACACCGGGGAGCTGTTTTTT.

V usage is TRBV5-6 and J usage is TRBJ2-5; possibly TRBD1 for D (6 bases). From germline, CDR1 is SGHDT and CDR2 YYEEEE. The V and J ends lost 0 bases and 5 bases respectively, with 11 bases between them. The CDR3 has 14 residues. CDR3 residues: CASSLDRGMETQYF. DNA for the CDR3: TGTGCCAGCAGCTTGGATAGGGGGATGGAGACCCAGTACTTC.